Described below is a single TCR beta chain sequence and its context. Germline V lookup: CDR1 LNHDA, CDR2 SQIVND (reference sequence). The CDR3 consists of 12 residues. Trimming pared 6 bases from V and 2 bases from J, leaving 5 bases between. The data are from a study of T cell changes during pregnancy in multiple sclerosis. The protocol was immunoSEQ multiplex PCR, while the TCRdb copy is restricted to in-frame clones and leaves out a portion. In the table there are 40,000 to 50,000 clones, around 93% of which are singletons. This sequence originates from a female donor with multiple sclerosis, enrolled in a pregnancy study. The chain is built from TRBV19 and TRBJ1-3; no clear D gene. This material consisted of CD8+ T cells from peripheral blood mononuclear cells, taken after pregnancy. The CDR3 is CASSGAGNTIYF. The CDR3 DNA reads as TGTGCCAGTAGCGGGGCTGGAAACACCATATATTTT. Filled out from reference TRBV19 and TRBJ1-3, the complete variable domain reads DGGITQSPKYLFRKEGQNVTLSCEQNLNHDAMYWYRQDPGQGLRLIYYSQIVNDFQKGDIAEGYSVSREKKESFPLTVTSAQKNPTAFYLCASSGAGNTIYFGEGSWLTVV.